Reported below is one TCR beta chain. The data were taken from a study of cytomegalovirus exposure and HLA in healthy donors. The CDR3 sequence is 17 residues long. Germline CDR1 reads LNHNV; CDR2 reads YYDKDF (reference sequence). The V and J ends lost 0 bases and 2 bases, in that order; junction bases with no gene match: 8. PCR employed 60 Vbeta and 13 Jbeta primers. Generated by immunoSEQ multiplex PCR, the TCRdb table keeps only in-frame clones and is missing some. The data hold 150,000 to 170,000 clones, with 65% to 85% observed a single time. The specimen sequenced was PBMCs. The receptor was derived from a middle-aged woman in good health and CMV-seropositive. This sequence joins TRBV15 and TRBJ2-5; TRBD1 aligns across 8 bases. The CDR3 is CATSRDRARQGQETQYF. The CDR3 DNA is TGTGCCACCAGCAGAGATCGGGCACGACAGGGGCAAGAGACCCAGTACTTC.